The 19 T cell receptor beta chains presented below share a single source sample, sequenced in a study of immune cell composition in non-small cell lung cancer. The protocol was immunoSEQ multiplex PCR, while the TCRdb copy is restricted to in-frame clones and leaves out a portion. Of around 3,100 clones in the sample, about 84% were seen once. Sample: lung tumor tissue. The receptor source for this set is a human donor with non-small cell lung cancer.

V usage is TRBV18 and J usage is TRBJ1-2, with 11 nucleotides matching TRBD1. Trimming at V came to 4 bases and at J to 4 bases, leaving 5 bases not matched to a gene. Germline assignment: CDR1 KGHSH and CDR2 LQKENI. The CDR3 spans 15 residues. The CDR3 loop is CASSLGTGGIYGYTF. The CDR3 nucleotides are TGTGCCAGCTCACTAGGGACAGGGGGAATCTATGGCTACACCTTC.

This clone has just one count. This chain joins TRBV11-2 and TRBJ2-7, with no clear D. Deletions cut 4 bases from V and 1 base from J, with 8 bases between. Germline CDR1 and CDR2: SGHAT and FQNNGV. The CDR3 has 13 residues. CDR3 amino acids: CASSSPGSYEQYV. CDR3 nucleotide sequence: TGTGCCAGCAGCTCTCCCGGGTCCTACGAGCAGTACGTC.

The V and J genes are TRBV18 and TRBJ2-1, with 14 bases that match TRBD2. CDR1 is KGHSH, CDR2 LQKENI, per germline. The CDR3 is made up of 18 amino acids. The V gene end was trimmed by 6 bases and the J gene end by 6 bases; junction bases not matched to a gene: 13. The CDR3 coding sequence is TGTGCCAGCTCCCCAAGGACTAGCGGGGGGCTGGGGGCCAATGAGCAGTTCTTC. Protein: CASSPRTSGGLGANEQFF.

The chain joins TRBV5-1 to TRBJ2-1; 13 nucleotides line up with TRBD2. This CDR3 contains 16 residues. Germline V CDR1 and CDR2: SGHRS, YFSETQ. The V segment lost 0 bases and the J segment 15 bases; nucleotides outside the gene matches: 12. The CDR3 DNA follows: TGCGCCAGCAGCTTGGTCGGGACTAGCGGGGCCCCCGGAGGGTTCTTC. This codes for CASSLVGTSGAPGGFF.

V usage is TRBV6-5 and J usage is TRBJ2-7; 8 bases line up with TRBD1. J gave up 5 bases and V 4 bases, and 4 bases lay outside the gene matches. Germline CDR1 and CDR2: MNHEY and SVGAGI. CDR3 length: 13 amino acids. The CDR3 loop is CASSLTGADEQYF. The CDR3 bases are TGTGCCAGCAGTTTGACAGGGGCGGACGAGCAGTACTTC.

This clone was observed a few times. This sequence joins TRBV19 and TRBJ1-2; a weak D match, TRBD1 (6 bases). The V and J ends lost 5 bases and 6 bases respectively, with 16 bases between them. In germline, CDR1 is LNHDA, CDR2 SQIVND (reference sequence). The CDR3 is 14 amino acids. The CDR3 spells CASSLPSGTNGYTF. Written as DNA, the CDR3 is TGTGCCAGTAGTCTACCCTCCGGGACAAATGGCTACACCTTC.

The rearrangement links TRBV27 to TRBJ1-5; 7 bases align to TRBD1. V lost 8 bases and J lost 0; bases outside the gene matches: 13. This CDR3 is built from 17 residues. Germline V gene sequence: CDR1 MNHEY, CDR2 SMNVEV (reference sequence). In nucleotides, the CDR3 is TGTGCCAGCTCGGACAGGAAGAGATATGGTAGCAATCAGCCCCAGCATTTT. Its translation: CASSDRKRYGSNQPQHF.

This clone was seen only once. The chain employs TRBV7-2 and TRBJ1-6; D unclear. The CDR3 has 14 residues. Germline V lookup: CDR1 SGHTA, CDR2 FQGNSA. The V gene lost 4 bases and the J gene lost 4 bases, with 8 bases spanning the gap. The CDR3 spells CASSSAGYNSPLHF. CDR3 nucleotides: TGTGCCAGCAGCTCGGCGGGATATAATTCACCCCTCCACTTT.

This clone has only one observation. The chain employs TRBV11-2 and TRBJ2-7; TRBD2 aligns across 11 bases. Germline assignment: CDR1 SGHAT and CDR2 FQNNGV. Trimming removed 1 base from V and 3 bases from J; junction bases left unmatched: 8. This CDR3 contains 17 residues. For the CDR3, the DNA is TGTGCCAGCAGCTTAGGGAGGAGACTAGCGGGATTCTACGAGCAGTACGTC. Encoded protein: CASSLGRRLAGFYEQYV.

The chain combines TRBV30 with TRBJ1-6; D perhaps matches TRBD1 (5 bases). There are 13 residues in the CDR3. V shed 3 bases and J shed 5 bases, with 8 bases lying between them. Per germline, CDR1 GTSNPN and CDR2 SVGIG (reference sequence). The CDR3 here is CAWRQENNSPLHF. The CDR3 nucleotides read TGTGCCTGGAGACAGGAAAATAATTCACCCCTCCACTTT.

Details on this clone: This sample also contains other DNA sequences that code for the same CDR3. The rearrangement uses TRBV7-9 and TRBJ1-1, with 10 bases lining up with TRBD1. J was trimmed by 5 bases and V by 1 base; bases with no gene match: 4. The germline CDR1 and CDR2 sequences are SEHNR and FQNEAQ (reference sequence). This CDR3 spans 15 amino acids. CDR3 DNA: TGTGCCAGCAGCTTAGGGACAGGGGGAGGAACTGAAGCTTTCTTT. Its protein is CASSLGTGGGTEAFF.

The chain joins TRBV29-1 to TRBJ2-5; 9 bases agree with TRBD1. The CDR3 has 15 amino acids. CDR1 is SQVTM, CDR2 ANQGSEA, per germline. The trim removed 3 bases at V and 0 bases at J, leaving 5 bases unmatched. CDR3 sequence: CSVEGGTGNQETQYF. The CDR3 region has the DNA TGCAGCGTTGAGGGGGGGACAGGGAACCAAGAGACCCAGTACTTC.

This chain links TRBV5-1 with TRBJ1-1; D is unclear. Deletions cut 3 bases from V and 4 bases from J, with 16 bases between. Germline V gene lookup returns CDR1 SGHRS and CDR2 YFSETQ. This CDR3 spans 15 amino acids. The CDR3: CASSSTDLAGTEAFF. In DNA, the CDR3 is TGCGCCAGCAGCTCGACTGACTTGGCGGGCACTGAAGCTTTCTTT.

The rearrangement joins TRBV7-2 to TRBJ2-1, with D maybe TRBD2 (5 bases). Germline-derived CDR1 and CDR2 are SGHTA and FQGNSA. This CDR3 is built from 15 residues. The germline V and J ends were trimmed by 4 bases and 6 bases, with 16 bases remaining between them. This chain's CDR3 is CASSSYRVGSNEQFF. In DNA form, the CDR3 reads TGTGCCAGCAGCTCCTACCGGGTGGGGAGCAATGAGCAGTTCTTC.

V is TRBV6-1 and J is TRBJ2-6, with 9 bases lining up with TRBD1. From germline, CDR1 is MNHNS and CDR2 SASEGT. J was trimmed by 5 bases and V by 1 base; bases with no gene match: 12. CDR3 size: 19 residues. The CDR3 DNA reads TGTGCCAGCAGTGAAGTACACGGGACAGGGAGTACGTGGGCCAACGTCCTGACTTTC. Translating it yields CASSEVHGTGSTWANVLTF.

The rearrangement uses TRBV5-6 and TRBJ1-1; D is perhaps TRBD1 (5 bases). V lost 0 bases, J lost 7 bases, and 10 bases lay in between. Germline-derived CDR1 and CDR2 are SGHDT and YYEEEE. This CDR3 spans 13 amino acids. CDR3 DNA sequence: TGTGCCAGCAGCTTGGAATACCAGGGTGAAGCTTTCTTT. It is translated as CASSLEYQGEAFF.

The chain couples TRBV4-1 to TRBJ2-3; 7 bases match TRBD2. Losses at the gene ends were 5 bases for V and 5 bases for J; bases not matched to a gene: 4. Germline CDR1 reads MGHRA; CDR2 reads YSYEKL. This CDR3 region has 13 residues. The CDR3 spells CASSLGGEDTQYF. CDR3 nucleotide sequence: TGCGCCAGCAGCTTGGGGGGGGAAGATACGCAGTATTTT.

The V call is TRBV5-8, the J call TRBJ2-1; 9 bases fit TRBD1. The CDR3 extends over 15 amino acids. Trimming at V came to 5 bases and at J to 1 base, leaving 4 bases not matched to a gene. Germline lookup yields CDR1 SGHTS and CDR2 YDEGEE. The chain's CDR3 is CASRKGQGSYNEQFF. CDR3 DNA: TGTGCCAGCAGAAAGGGACAGGGATCCTACAATGAGCAGTTCTTC. The full variable domain, with the rest looked up from reference TRBV5-8 and TRBJ2-1, is EAGVTQSPTHLIKTRGQQATLRCSPISGHTSVYWYQQALGLGLQFLLWYDEGEERNRGNFPPRFSGRQFPNYSSELNVNALELEDSALYLCASRKGQGSYNEQFFGPGTRLTVL.

This clone was found once. The chain uses TRBV2 and TRBJ1-6, with TRBD1 matching 8 bases. Losses at the gene ends were 5 bases for V and 2 bases for J; bases not matched to a gene: 2. The CDR3 consists of 15 residues. Germline V gives CDR1 SNHLY, CDR2 FYNNEI. CDR3 in amino acids: CASSTDRAYNSPLHF. The CDR3, as DNA: TGTGCCAGCAGTACGGACAGGGCCTATAATTCACCCCTCCACTTT.